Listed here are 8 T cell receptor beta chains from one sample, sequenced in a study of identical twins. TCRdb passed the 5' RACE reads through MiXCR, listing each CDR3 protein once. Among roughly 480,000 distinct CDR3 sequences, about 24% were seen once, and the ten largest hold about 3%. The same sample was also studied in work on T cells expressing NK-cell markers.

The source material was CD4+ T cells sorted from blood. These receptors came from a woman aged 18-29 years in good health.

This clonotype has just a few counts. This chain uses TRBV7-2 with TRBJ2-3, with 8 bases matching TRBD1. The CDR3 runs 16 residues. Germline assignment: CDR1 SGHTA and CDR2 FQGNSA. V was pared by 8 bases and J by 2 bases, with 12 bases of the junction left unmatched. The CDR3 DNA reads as TGTGCCAGCCTCCAAAACAGGGGGTTGATCACAGATACGCAGTATTTT. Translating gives CASLQNRGLITDTQYF.

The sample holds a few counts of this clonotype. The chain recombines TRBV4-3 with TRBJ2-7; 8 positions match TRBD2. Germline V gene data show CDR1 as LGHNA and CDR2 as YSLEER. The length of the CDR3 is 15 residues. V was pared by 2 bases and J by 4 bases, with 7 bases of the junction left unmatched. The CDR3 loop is CASSQKAGEVYEQYF. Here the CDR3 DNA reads TGCGCCAGCAGCCAAAAAGCGGGAGAGGTATACGAGCAGTACTTC.

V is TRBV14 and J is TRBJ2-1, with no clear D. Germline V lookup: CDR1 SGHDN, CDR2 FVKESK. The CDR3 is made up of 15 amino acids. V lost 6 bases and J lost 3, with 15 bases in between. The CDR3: CASSPRGTYYNEQFF. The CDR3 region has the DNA TGTGCCAGCAGTCCACGCGGCACGTACTACAATGAGCAGTTCTTC.

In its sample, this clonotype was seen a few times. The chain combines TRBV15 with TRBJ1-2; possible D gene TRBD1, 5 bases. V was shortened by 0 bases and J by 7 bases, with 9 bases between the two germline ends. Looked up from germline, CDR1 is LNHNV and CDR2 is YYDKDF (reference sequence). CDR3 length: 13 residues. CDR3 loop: CATSRERGGGYTF. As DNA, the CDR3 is TGTGCCACCAGCAGAGAGAGGGGCGGTGGCTACACCTTC. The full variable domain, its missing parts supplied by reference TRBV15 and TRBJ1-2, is DAMVIQNPRYQVTQFGKPVTLSCSQTLNHNVMYWYQQKSSQAPKLLFHYYDKDFNNEADTPDNFQSRRPNTSFCFLDIRSPGLGDTAMYLCATSRERGGGYTFGSGTRLTVV.

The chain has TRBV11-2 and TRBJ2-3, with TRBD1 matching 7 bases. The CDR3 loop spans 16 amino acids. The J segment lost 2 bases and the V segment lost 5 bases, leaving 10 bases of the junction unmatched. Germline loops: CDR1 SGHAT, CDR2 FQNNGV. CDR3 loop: CASSRDRVSYTDTQYF. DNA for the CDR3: TGTGCCAGCAGCCGAGACAGGGTTTCCTACACAGATACGCAGTATTTT.

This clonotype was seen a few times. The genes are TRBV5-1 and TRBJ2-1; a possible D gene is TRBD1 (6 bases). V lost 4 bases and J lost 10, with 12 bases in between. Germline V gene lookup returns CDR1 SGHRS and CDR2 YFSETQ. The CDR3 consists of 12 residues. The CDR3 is CASSMSDREQFF. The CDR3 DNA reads TGCGCCAGCAGCATGTCGGACAGAGAGCAGTTCTTC.

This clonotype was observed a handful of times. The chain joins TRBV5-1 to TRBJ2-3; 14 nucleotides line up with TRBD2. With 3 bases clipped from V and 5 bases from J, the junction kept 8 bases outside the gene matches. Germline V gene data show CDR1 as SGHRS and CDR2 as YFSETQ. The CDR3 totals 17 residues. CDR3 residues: CASSSGLAGALGDTQYF. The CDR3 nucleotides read TGCGCCAGCAGCTCGGGACTAGCGGGGGCCCTCGGAGATACGCAGTATTTT.

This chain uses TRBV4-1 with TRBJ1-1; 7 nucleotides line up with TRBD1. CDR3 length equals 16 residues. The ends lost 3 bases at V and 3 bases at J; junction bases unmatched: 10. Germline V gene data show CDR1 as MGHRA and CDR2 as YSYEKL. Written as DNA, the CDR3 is TGCGCCAGCAGCCAGATCTACAGGGGAAGGGACACTGAAGCTTTCTTT. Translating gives CASSQIYRGRDTEAFF.